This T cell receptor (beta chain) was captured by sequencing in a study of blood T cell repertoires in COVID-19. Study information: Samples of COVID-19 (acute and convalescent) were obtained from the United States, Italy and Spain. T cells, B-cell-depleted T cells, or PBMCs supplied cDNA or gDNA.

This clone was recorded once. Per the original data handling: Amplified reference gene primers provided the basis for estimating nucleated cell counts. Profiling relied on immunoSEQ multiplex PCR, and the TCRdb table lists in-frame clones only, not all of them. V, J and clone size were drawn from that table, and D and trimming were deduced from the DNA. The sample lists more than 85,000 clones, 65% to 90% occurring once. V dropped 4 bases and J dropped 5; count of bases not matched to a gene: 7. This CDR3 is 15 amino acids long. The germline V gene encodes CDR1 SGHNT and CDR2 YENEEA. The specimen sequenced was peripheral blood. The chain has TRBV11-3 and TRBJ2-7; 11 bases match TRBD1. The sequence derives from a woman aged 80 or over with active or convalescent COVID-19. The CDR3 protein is CASSWGTGGSNEQYF. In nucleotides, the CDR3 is TGTGCCAGCAGCTGGGGGACAGGGGGAAGTAACGAGCAGTACTTC. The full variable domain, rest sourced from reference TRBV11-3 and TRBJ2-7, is EAGVVQSPRYKIIEKKQPVAFWCNPISGHNTLYWYLQNLGQGPELLIRYENEEAVDDSQLPKDRFSAERLKGVDSTLKIQPAELGDSAVYLCASSWGTGGSNEQYFGPGTRLTVT.